This is a list of T cell receptor beta chains from one sample in a study of cytomegalovirus exposure and HLA in healthy donors. The table came from immunoSEQ multiplex PCR; TCRdb's copy has only in-frame clones and leaves some out. The profile shows over 85,000 clones, approximately 80% of them singletons. The sample consisted of PBMCs. The receptors here all came from a male donor in good health and CMV-seropositive. CDR3s include the opening cysteine and the closing phenylalanine or tryptophan. Fields, in order: clone size, V gene, J gene, D gene, CDR3 protein, CDR3 DNA. The D gene is left open where the match is weak. Size is omitted from some rows. Given values are once, few, many or a class for expanded clones.

clone size: -
V gene: TRBV28
J gene: TRBJ2-7
D gene: TRBD2
CDR3 protein: CASMGVSSGSVYEQYF
CDR3 DNA: TGTGCCAGCATGGGGGTTTCTAGCGGGAGTGTATACGAGCAGTACTTC

clone size: -
V gene: TRBV2
J gene: TRBJ1-2
D gene: -
CDR3 protein: CASSATREVGGYTF
CDR3 DNA: TGTGCCAGCAGCGCCACCCGAGAGGTCGGCGGCTACACCTTC

clone size: -
V gene: TRBV30
J gene: TRBJ2-7
D gene: TRBD1
CDR3 protein: CASTAGTGLYEQYF
CDR3 DNA: TGTGCCTCCACCGCCGGGACAGGGCTCTACGAGCAGTACTTC

clone size: -
V gene: TRBV27
J gene: TRBJ1-2
D gene: -
CDR3 protein: CASSSRDRNYGYTF
CDR3 DNA: TGTGCCAGCAGTTCCCGTGACAGGAACTATGGCTACACCTTC

clone size: once
V gene: TRBV7-2
J gene: TRBJ2-2
D gene: -
CDR3 protein: CASSLAVQGGNTGELFF
CDR3 DNA: TGTGCCAGCAGCTTAGCGGTTCAGGGGGGTAACACCGGGGAGCTGTTTTTT

clone size: -
V gene: TRBV19
J gene: TRBJ2-7
D gene: TRBD2
CDR3 protein: CASTRSGLGLYEQYF
CDR3 DNA: TGTGCCAGTACCAGGTCGGGACTAGGACTCTACGAGCAGTACTTC

clone size: few
V gene: TRBV4-2
J gene: TRBJ2-7
D gene: TRBD2
CDR3 protein: CASSQEMSGATYEQYF
CDR3 DNA: TGTGCCAGCAGCCAAGAAATGAGCGGGGCTACCTACGAGCAGTACTTC

clone size: -
V gene: TRBV10-3
J gene: TRBJ2-2
D gene: TRBD1
CDR3 protein: CATTGQIHTGELFF
CDR3 DNA: TGTGCCACTACGGGACAGATACACACCGGGGAGCTGTTTTTT

clone size: -
V gene: TRBV2
J gene: TRBJ1-1
D gene: -
CDR3 protein: CASSSNRNTEAFF
CDR3 DNA: TGTGCCAGCAGTAGTAACAGGAACACTGAAGCTTTCTTT

clone size: -
V gene: TRBV19
J gene: TRBJ2-4
D gene: -
CDR3 protein: CATRRDPNSQYF
CDR3 DNA: TGTGCCACGAGGAGGGACCCCAACAGTCAGTACTTC

clone size: few
V gene: TRBV19
J gene: TRBJ2-5
D gene: TRBD1
CDR3 protein: CASSAGGRETQYF
CDR3 DNA: TGTGCCAGTAGTGCAGGGGGCCGGGAGACCCAGTACTTC

clone size: -
V gene: TRBV7-2
J gene: TRBJ2-5
D gene: -
CDR3 protein: CASSPRETQYF
CDR3 DNA: TGTGCCAGCAGCCCGCGGGAGACCCAGTACTTC

clone size: -
V gene: TRBV5-1
J gene: TRBJ1-4
D gene: TRBD1
CDR3 protein: CASSQTGAEGEKLFF
CDR3 DNA: TGCGCCAGCAGCCAGACAGGGGCGGAGGGCGAAAAACTGTTTTTT

clone size: -
V gene: TRBV9
J gene: TRBJ2-2
D gene: TRBD2
CDR3 protein: CASSRTSGRSGELFF
CDR3 DNA: TGTGCCAGCAGCAGGACTAGCGGGAGATCCGGGGAGCTGTTTTTT

clone size: few
V gene: TRBV7-9
J gene: TRBJ2-5
D gene: TRBD2
CDR3 protein: CSSSPHLPGLAGDGQYF
CDR3 DNA: TGTTCCAGCAGCCCACATCTACCGGGACTAGCGGGAGATGGGCAGTACTTC

clone size: -
V gene: TRBV11-3
J gene: TRBJ2-1
D gene: -
CDR3 protein: CASSLIGTANEQFF
CDR3 DNA: TGTGCCAGCAGCTTAATAGGGACTGCCAATGAGCAGTTCTTC

clone size: -
V gene: TRBV11-2
J gene: TRBJ2-5
D gene: TRBD2
CDR3 protein: CASSILSGMETQYF
CDR3 DNA: TGTGCCAGCAGCATACTTAGCGGGATGGAGACCCAGTACTTC

clone size: few
V gene: TRBV4-2
J gene: TRBJ2-2
D gene: TRBD2
CDR3 protein: CASSQDWLAGANTGELFF
CDR3 DNA: TGTGCCAGCAGCCAAGATTGGCTAGCGGGTGCAAACACCGGGGAGCTGTTTTTT

clone size: -
V gene: TRBV6-6
J gene: TRBJ2-3
D gene: -
CDR3 protein: CASVPVGAPDTQYF
CDR3 DNA: TGTGCCAGCGTACCTGTTGGGGCACCAGATACGCAGTATTTT

clone size: -
V gene: TRBV28
J gene: TRBJ2-7
D gene: TRBD1
CDR3 protein: CASSSSGTGGHEQYF
CDR3 DNA: TGTGCCAGCAGTTCATCCGGGACAGGGGGCCACGAGCAGTACTTC

clone size: -
V gene: TRBV9
J gene: TRBJ2-2
D gene: TRBD2
CDR3 protein: CASSVDTSGRAAGELFF
CDR3 DNA: TGTGCCAGCAGCGTAGACACTAGCGGGAGGGCCGCCGGGGAGCTGTTTTTT

clone size: -
V gene: TRBV5-1
J gene: TRBJ2-7
D gene: TRBD2
CDR3 protein: CASGGGGSESYEQYF
CDR3 DNA: TGCGCCAGCGGAGGCGGCGGGAGCGAATCCTACGAGCAGTACTTC

clone size: once
V gene: TRBV2
J gene: TRBJ2-3
D gene: TRBD1
CDR3 protein: CASSRQGMSTDTQYF
CDR3 DNA: TGTGCCAGCAGCCGACAGGGGATGAGCACAGATACGCAGTATTTT

clone size: -
V gene: TRBV5-1
J gene: TRBJ2-3
D gene: TRBD1
CDR3 protein: CASSHGQGGWGTDTQYF
CDR3 DNA: TGCGCCAGCAGCCACGGACAGGGTGGTTGGGGCACAGATACGCAGTATTTT

clone size: -
V gene: TRBV18
J gene: TRBJ2-5
D gene: TRBD1
CDR3 protein: CATAGGEAQYF
CDR3 DNA: TGTGCCACCGCAGGGGGAGAGGCCCAGTACTTC

clone size: -
V gene: TRBV30
J gene: TRBJ1-1
D gene: -
CDR3 protein: CAWSKQTNTEAFF
CDR3 DNA: TGTGCCTGGAGTAAACAGACGAACACTGAAGCTTTCTTT

clone size: -
V gene: TRBV5-4
J gene: TRBJ1-5
D gene: TRBD1
CDR3 protein: CASSPGTGINQPQHF
CDR3 DNA: TGTGCCAGCAGCCCCGGGACAGGGATTAATCAGCCCCAGCATTTT

clone size: -
V gene: TRBV5-3
J gene: TRBJ2-1
D gene: TRBD2
CDR3 protein: CARSHLAGIYNEQFF
CDR3 DNA: TGTGCCAGAAGCCATCTAGCGGGGATTTACAATGAGCAGTTCTTC

clone size: -
V gene: TRBV7-9
J gene: TRBJ2-2
D gene: -
CDR3 protein: CASSFQTGPLPGELFF
CDR3 DNA: TGTGCCAGCAGCTTTCAGACAGGACCGCTGCCCGGGGAGCTGTTTTTT

clone size: -
V gene: TRBV6-4
J gene: TRBJ2-7
D gene: TRBD1
CDR3 protein: CASPRPDRAKLYEQYF
CDR3 DNA: TGTGCCAGCCCCCGACCGGACAGGGCAAAACTGTACGAGCAGTACTTC

clone size: once
V gene: TRBV12-5
J gene: TRBJ1-6
D gene: -
CDR3 protein: CASGLVRRTDYNSPLHF
CDR3 DNA: TGTGCTAGTGGTTTGGTAAGGCGGACAGACTATAATTCACCCCTCCACTTT

clone size: -
V gene: TRBV19
J gene: TRBJ1-5
D gene: TRBD1
CDR3 protein: CASSSMDRGSNQPQHF
CDR3 DNA: TGTGCCAGTAGTAGCATGGACAGGGGAAGCAATCAGCCCCAGCATTTT

clone size: once
V gene: TRBV28
J gene: TRBJ1-1
D gene: TRBD1
CDR3 protein: CASSRGTGFVEAFF
CDR3 DNA: TGTGCCAGCAGTCGGGGGACAGGGTTCGTTGAAGCTTTCTTT

clone size: -
V gene: TRBV7-9
J gene: TRBJ2-5
D gene: -
CDR3 protein: CASRPTEGQETQYF
CDR3 DNA: TGTGCCAGCAGGCCGACGGAGGGCCAGGAGACCCAGTACTTC

clone size: -
V gene: TRBV21-1
J gene: TRBJ1-6
D gene: -
CDR3 protein: CAGGPPHNSPLHF
CDR3 DNA: TGTGCCGGAGGGCCACCCCATAATTCACCCCTCCACTTT

clone size: -
V gene: TRBV9
J gene: TRBJ1-1
D gene: -
CDR3 protein: CASSVRDDNTEAFF
CDR3 DNA: TGTGCCAGCAGCGTACGGGATGATAACACTGAAGCTTTCTTT

clone size: -
V gene: TRBV27
J gene: TRBJ2-5
D gene: TRBD1
CDR3 protein: CASSLRYPDRGGQETQYF
CDR3 DNA: TGTGCCAGCAGTTTACGTTACCCGGACAGGGGGGGGCAAGAGACCCAGTACTTC

clone size: -
V gene: TRBV18
J gene: TRBJ2-7
D gene: TRBD1
CDR3 protein: CASSPRVDRGEQYF
CDR3 DNA: TGTGCCAGCTCACCAAGGGTGGACAGGGGCGAGCAGTACTTC

clone size: -
V gene: TRBV19
J gene: TRBJ1-1
D gene: TRBD1
CDR3 protein: CASSIGGRGLAEAFF
CDR3 DNA: TGTGCCAGTAGTATTGGAGGCAGGGGGCTGGCTGAAGCTTTCTTT

clone size: -
V gene: TRBV6-6
J gene: TRBJ2-1
D gene: -
CDR3 protein: CASSFDFYNEQFF
CDR3 DNA: TGTGCCAGCAGTTTCGACTTCTACAATGAGCAGTTCTTC

clone size: -
V gene: TRBV6-5
J gene: TRBJ2-7
D gene: TRBD1
CDR3 protein: CASSYRGTGPYEQYF
CDR3 DNA: TGTGCCAGCAGTTACCGAGGGACAGGGCCCTACGAGCAGTACTTC

clone size: once
V gene: TRBV7-2
J gene: TRBJ1-5
D gene: -
CDR3 protein: CASSLGGRRGIQPQHF
CDR3 DNA: TGTGCCAGCAGCTTAGGGGGTCGGAGAGGGATACAGCCCCAGCATTTT